The next 25 T cell receptor beta chains were all read from a single sample in a study of T-cell memory formation after mild COVID-19. TCRdb re-derived calls from the 5' RACE reads in MiXCR, one entry per CDR3 protein. Of about 350,000 distinct CDR3 sequences listed, roughly an eighth are singletons. Sequenced material: PBMCs or a T cell subset sorted from them (not recorded which). These receptors all come from a man between 18 and 35 years old who had mild COVID-19 (a few samples of this study predate the infection). Cell type and time point are not known.

There are a few counts of this clonotype. V usage is TRBV7-2 and J usage is TRBJ1-6; maybe TRBD1 (6 bases). V was pared by 4 bases and J by 7 bases, with 17 bases between. The CDR3 totals 16 residues. Germline V lookup: CDR1 SGHTA, CDR2 FQGNSA. In DNA form, the CDR3 reads TGTGCCAGCAGCTCGGGTCCCGGGGGCCTGAATTCACCCCTCCACTTT. It translates to CASSSGPGGLNSPLHF.

This clonotype was observed at least ten times. The V and J genes are TRBV6-6 and TRBJ1-4, with TRBD1 matching over 9 bases. This CDR3 contains 13 residues. The V gene end was trimmed by 2 bases and the J gene end by 8 bases; junction bases not matched to a gene: 0. Germline CDR1 is MNHNY and CDR2 is SVGAGI (reference sequence). CDR3 nucleotides: TGTGCCAGCAGTTACGGGACAGGGGAAAAACTGTTTTTT. Amino acid sequence: CASSYGTGEKLFF.

This clonotype was detected ten times or more. The chain joins TRBV7-2 to TRBJ1-5; D is perhaps TRBD1 (6 bases). Trimming took 3 bases from V and 0 from J, leaving 12 bases between them. The CDR3 has 16 residues. Germline CDR1 is SGHTA and CDR2 is FQGNSA. The CDR3 sequence: CASSFGGGRSNQPQHF. CDR3 DNA sequence: TGTGCCAGCAGCTTCGGAGGGGGGCGTAGCAATCAGCCCCAGCATTTT.

This clonotype was counted between two and nine times. The rearrangement joins TRBV7-9 to TRBJ1-2; TRBD1 might be the D (5 bases). With 11 bases removed from V and 8 bases from J, the gap between germline ends came to 18 bases. CDR3 length equals 12 residues. CDR1 is SEHNR, CDR2 FQNEAQ, per germline (reference sequence). The CDR3 sequence is CAGRPGLKGYTF. Written as DNA, the CDR3 is TGTGCCGGCCGGCCAGGGTTGAAGGGCTACACCTTC.

This chain joins TRBV20-1 and TRBJ2-2, with 9 bases matching TRBD1. The germline V gene has CDR1 DFQATT and CDR2 SNEGSKA (reference sequence). The length of the CDR3 is 16 residues. Trimming cost V 0 bases and J 7 bases; bases outside gene matches: 9. CDR3 nucleotide sequence: TGCAGTGCTAGAGATCCGGGACAGGGAACGGGCGGGGAGCTGTTTTTT. Translation gives CSARDPGQGTGGELFF.

This clonotype was observed many times. This chain connects TRBV7-8 to TRBJ2-7; TRBD1 aligns across 8 bases. Trimming at V came to 1 base and at J to 2 bases, leaving 1 base not matched to a gene. Per germline, CDR1 SGHVS and CDR2 FQNEAQ. The length of the CDR3 is 14 residues. The DNA of the CDR3 is TGTGCCAGCAGCTTAGGGACAGGGCCCTACGAGCAGTACTTC. Amino acid sequence: CASSLGTGPYEQYF.

This clonotype was counted between two and nine times. The chain combines TRBV6-2 or TRBV6-3 with TRBJ2-7; TRBD1 is a possible D gene (5 bases). The CDR3 consists of 14 residues. Germline CDR1 MNHEY, CDR2 SVGEGT. V lost 4 bases and J 2 bases, leaving 12 bases between the germline ends. CDR3 coding DNA: TGTGCCAGCAGTTTGGGGCCTGGAGCCTACGAGCAGTACGTC. This encodes CASSLGPGAYEQYV.

V is TRBV19 and J is TRBJ2-1; D is perhaps TRBD1 or TRBD2 (5 bases each). This CDR3 region has 13 residues. Per germline, CDR1 LNHDA and CDR2 SQIVND (reference sequence). Trimming took 7 bases from V and 2 from J, leaving 9 bases between them. CDR3 in amino acids: CASNGAPYNEQFF. The CDR3 DNA sequence: TGTGCCAGTAACGGGGCTCCCTACAATGAGCAGTTCTTC.

This clonotype was detected only a few times. V usage is TRBV3-1 and J usage is TRBJ2-1; D might be TRBD2 (5 bases). Germline assignment: CDR1 LGHDT and CDR2 YNNKEL (reference sequence). This CDR3 comprises 15 residues. Trimming shortened V by 1 base and J by 4 bases, and 11 bases separated the two germline ends. The CDR3 spells CASSQAGKSYNEQFF. As DNA, the CDR3 is TGTGCCAGCAGCCAAGCCGGGAAATCATACAATGAGCAGTTCTTC.

This chain connects TRBV15 to TRBJ2-3, with D unresolved. The CDR3 loop spans 13 amino acids. Germline V gives CDR1 LNHNV, CDR2 YYDKDF (reference sequence). V was pared by 0 bases and J by 4 bases, with 5 bases between. The CDR3 nucleotides read TGTGCCACCAGCAGAGACGGCCCAGATACGCAGTATTTT. Translating gives CATSRDGPDTQYF.

The chain is built from TRBV5-1 and TRBJ2-5; TRBD2 matches at 13 bases. The J segment lost 1 base and the V segment lost 0 bases, leaving 3 bases of the junction unmatched. Germline-derived CDR1 and CDR2 are SGHRS and YFSETQ. This CDR3 spans 17 amino acids. DNA for the CDR3: TGCGCCAGCAGCTTGGGACTAGCGGGGGGTCTCCAAGAGACCCAGTACTTC. It yields the protein CASSLGLAGGLQETQYF.

This clonotype has a handful of counts. V is TRBV12-3 or TRBV12-4 and J is TRBJ2-5; TRBD2 aligns across 7 bases. With 6 bases clipped from V and 2 bases from J, the junction kept 3 bases outside the gene matches. This CDR3 contains 13 residues. The CDR3 DNA sequence: TGTGCCAGCAGCACTAGCGTGCAAGAGACCCAGTACTTC. Translating it yields CASSTSVQETQYF.

The table lists this clonotype with many counts. The V call is TRBV5-1, the J call TRBJ2-3; TRBD1 might be the D (5 bases). The CDR3 consists of 16 residues. Germline values: CDR1 SGHRS, CDR2 YFSETQ. V was cut by 0 bases and J by 0 bases, with 11 bases left in between. The CDR3 DNA reads as TGCGCCAGCAGCTTGGGGACACTCTCTAGCACAGATACGCAGTATTTT. Its translation: CASSLGTLSSTDTQYF. The whole variable domain, remainder taken from reference TRBV5-1 and TRBJ2-3, is KAGVTQTPRYLIKTRGQQVTLSCSPISGHRSVSWYQQTPGQGLQFLFEYFSETQRNKGNFPGRFSGRQFSNSRSEMNVSTLELGDSALYLCASSLGTLSSTDTQYFGPGTRLTVL.

The chain recombines TRBV7-3 with TRBJ2-5; D tentatively reads TRBD1 or TRBD2 (6 bases each). Germline V CDR1 and CDR2: SGHTA, FQGTGA. The CDR3 runs 13 residues. The V end lost 6 bases, the J end lost 4 bases, and 12 bases lay between the germline ends. This CDR3 reads CASSTGGAETQYF. DNA for the CDR3: TGTGCCAGCAGTACCGGGGGCGCAGAGACCCAGTACTTC. Drawing the rest from reference TRBV7-3 and TRBJ2-5, the complete variable domain is GAGVSQTPSNKVTEKGKYVELRCDPISGHTALYWYRQSLGQGPEFLIYFQGTGAADDSGLPNDRFFAVRPEGSVSTLKIQRTERGDSAVYLCASSTGGAETQYFGPGTRLLVL.

The chain joins TRBV6-1 to TRBJ1-5; TRBD1 is a possible D gene (6 bases). CDR1 and CDR2 (germline): MNHNS, SASEGT. V was shortened by 0 bases and J by 9 bases, with 9 bases between the two germline ends. This CDR3 contains 13 residues. CDR3 sequence (DNA): TGTGCCAGCAGTGAAGCGACAGGATCGCCCCAGCATTTT. Amino acid sequence: CASSEATGSPQHF.

In this sample, this clonotype turned up many times. The rearrangement joins TRBV4-3 to TRBJ2-7; the match to TRBD1 covers 7 bases. The CDR3 runs to 19 residues. Looked up from germline, CDR1 is LGHNA and CDR2 is YSLEER. Trimming removed 0 bases from V and 3 bases from J; junction bases left unmatched: 17. The CDR3 protein is CASSQDSPIGTVVGYEQYF. The CDR3 DNA reads as TGCGCCAGCAGCCAAGATTCTCCCATTGGGACAGTAGTCGGCTACGAGCAGTACTTC.

This clonotype has ten or more counts. CDR3: CASSAGVNTEAFF. CDR3 DNA sequence: TGTGCCAGCAGCGCGGGAGTTAACACTGAAGCTTTCTTT. The gene calls are TRBV7-9 and TRBJ1-1; D remains unclear. Germline V lookup: CDR1 SEHNR, CDR2 FQNEAQ (reference sequence). The V end was cut by 5 bases, the J end by 2 bases, with 9 bases between. This CDR3 comprises 13 residues.

This clonotype was detected a few times. The V and J genes are TRBV12-5 and TRBJ2-3, with 8 bases lining up with TRBD2. J lost 5 bases, V lost 7 bases, and 11 bases had no gene match. Germline V gene sequence: CDR1 LGHNT, CDR2 FRNRAP. The CDR3 has 15 amino acids. In DNA form, the CDR3 reads TGTGCTAGTGCCTCTCCCGGGGGGGCGGGAGATACGCAGTATTTT. Translation: CASASPGGAGDTQYF.

There are a few counts of this clonotype. The chain couples TRBV21-1 to TRBJ2-5; the tabulated D call, TRBD2, remains unverified against the DNA. TRBV21-1 is noted as a pseudogene. The CDR3 contains 16 residues. This CDR3 reads CASSALAGDSPETQYF. Written as DNA, the CDR3 is TGTGCCAGCAGCGCTCTAGCGGGGGATAGTCCAGAGACCCAGTACTTC.

This clonotype was observed a handful of times. The J gene is TRBJ2-3, the V gene TRBV4-3; D is tentatively TRBD1 or TRBD2 (5 bases each). V gave up 4 bases and J gave up 7 bases, with 24 bases separating them. Germline CDR1 LGHNA, CDR2 YSLEER. There are 17 residues in the CDR3. The DNA of the CDR3 is TGCGCCAGCAGCCCCGAACAGGACTCCCCCCCCGGGTATACGCAGTATTTT. Translation gives CASSPEQDSPPGYTQYF.

The sample holds a few counts of this clonotype. The chain joins TRBV6-2 or TRBV6-3 to TRBJ1-1; D remains unclear. CDR1 and CDR2 from the germline V gene are MNHEY and SVGEGT. The CDR3 is made up of 16 amino acids. Trimming took 6 bases from V and 0 from J, leaving 17 bases between them. This chain's CDR3 is CASSYTSSGMNTEAFF. CDR3 sequence (DNA): TGTGCCAGCAGCTACACCTCGAGCGGTATGAACACTGAAGCTTTCTTT.

The genes are TRBV27 and TRBJ2-7; weak D call: TRBD1 (6 bases). The CDR3 is 14 residues long. From germline, CDR1 is MNHEY and CDR2 SMNVEV (reference sequence). V lost 2 bases and J lost 5, with 13 bases in between. For the CDR3, the DNA is TGTGCCAGCAGTTTAGTGGGGGCCAACGACGAGCAGTACTTC. Its translation: CASSLVGANDEQYF.

The chain recombines TRBV20-1 with TRBJ1-2; no definite D call. The germline CDR1 and CDR2 sequences are DFQATT and SNEGSKA (reference sequence). This CDR3 is 15 amino acids long. The V gene lost 0 bases and the J gene lost 8 bases, with 19 bases spanning the gap. The CDR3 bases are TGCAGTGCTAGAGATATGATTAAGGGCTCTACCGGCTACACCTTC. Translating gives CSARDMIKGSTGYTF.

The chain couples TRBV4-3 to TRBJ1-2; D is unclear. Trimming pared 0 bases from V and 3 bases from J, leaving 14 bases between. From germline, CDR1 is LGHNA and CDR2 YSLEER. This CDR3 region has 16 residues. Written as DNA, the CDR3 is TGCGCCAGCAGCCAAGAAACCAGTCGGCAGTACTATGGCTACACCTTC. Translated, it gives CASSQETSRQYYGYTF.

This clonotype has just a few counts. The gene calls are TRBV11-2 and TRBJ2-1; 9 nucleotides match TRBD2. Germline CDR1 reads SGHAT; CDR2 reads FQNNGV. The V and J ends lost 5 bases and 8 bases, in that order; junction bases with no gene match: 10. The CDR3 has 15 residues. CDR3 amino acids: CASSPAGGGVYEQFF. The CDR3 region has the DNA TGTGCCAGCAGCCCCGCTGGCGGGGGGGTCTATGAGCAGTTCTTC.